What follows are 27 T cell receptor beta chains derived from one specimen sequenced in a study of response to subunit inactivated influenza vaccine. TCRdb fed the RT-PCR reads into MiXCR, producing one record per CDR3 protein. The table has roughly 630,000 distinct CDR3 sequences, about 15% seen once. The sequences come from PBMCs from blood, collected 14 to 15 days before vaccination. Source of these receptors: a man aged 50-59 years who received an inactivated influenza vaccine.

The J gene is TRBJ2-7, the V gene TRBV5-1, with D possibly TRBD2 on 6 matching bases. Germline CDR1 SGHRS, CDR2 YFSETQ. The CDR3 extends over 15 amino acids. V gave up 0 bases and J gave up 3 bases, with 13 bases separating them. CDR3: CASSLVAGTHYEQYF. For the CDR3, the DNA is TGCGCCAGCAGCTTGGTGGCGGGAACCCACTACGAGCAGTACTTC.

V and J are TRBV29-1 and TRBJ2-3; 12 bases map to TRBD1. There are 16 residues in the CDR3. After removal of 1 base from V and 4 bases from J, the junction contained 6 bases not matched to a gene. Germline V lookup: CDR1 SQVTM, CDR2 ANQGSEA. In nucleotides, the CDR3 is TGCAGCGTTGAAGGATTGAGGGACAGGGGGCCAGATACGCAGTATTTT. Translation gives CSVEGLRDRGPDTQYF.

This clonotype was counted at least ten times. The chain links TRBV4-3 to TRBJ2-1; 9 bases are a match to TRBD1. CDR3 length: 14 residues. V lost 3 bases, J lost 8 bases, and 5 bases stayed unmatched. From germline, CDR1 is LGHNA and CDR2 YSLEER. This CDR3 reads CASSQGQGPYEQFF. The CDR3 DNA follows: TGCGCCAGCAGCCAGGGACAGGGACCCTATGAGCAGTTCTTC.

This clonotype was counted at least ten times. The chain joins TRBV29-1 to TRBJ2-7; 11 nucleotides match TRBD2. V lost 5 bases and J lost 0; bases outside the gene matches: 3. CDR3 length equals 14 residues. Germline V gene lookup returns CDR1 SQVTM and CDR2 ANQGSEA. The DNA for the CDR3 is TGCAGCGTTAAAACTAGCGGGAGCTCCTACGAGCAGTACTTC. Translated, it gives CSVKTSGSSYEQYF.

This clonotype was counted ten times or more. The V and J genes are TRBV12-3 or TRBV12-4 and TRBJ1-1, with 7 nucleotides matching TRBD1. Losses at the gene ends were 6 bases for V and 6 bases for J; bases not matched to a gene: 7. The CDR3 totals 13 residues. The CDR3 spells CASSGQEKAEAFF. CDR3 bases: TGTGCCAGCAGCGGACAGGAGAAGGCTGAAGCTTTCTTT.

This clonotype was seen repeatedly, ten times or more. This chain joins TRBV5-1 and TRBJ2-2, with 9 bases that match TRBD2. Germline V lookup: CDR1 SGHRS, CDR2 YFSETQ. The trim removed 4 bases at V and 10 bases at J, leaving 20 bases unmatched. The CDR3 has 18 amino acids. The chain's CDR3 is CASSPGLVAGVRIEELFF. The CDR3 region has the DNA TGCGCCAGCAGCCCCGGTTTGGTAGCGGGAGTGCGCATAGAGGAGCTGTTTTTT.

The chain carries TRBV7-2 and TRBJ2-7; no reliable D call. V dropped 3 bases and J dropped 3 bases, with 9 bases sitting between them. The CDR3 is 13 residues long. The germline CDR1 and CDR2 sequences are SGHTA and FQGNSA. The CDR3 nucleotides read TGTGCCAGCAGCTTCCGGAGAGACTACGAGCAGTACTTC. It encodes CASSFRRDYEQYF.

This clonotype has only a few counts. The V gene is TRBV15, the J gene TRBJ2-1; TRBD1 aligns across 11 bases. Germline assignment: CDR1 LNHNV and CDR2 YYDKDF (reference sequence). The CDR3 has 14 amino acids. The trim removed 3 bases at V and 8 bases at J, leaving 3 bases unmatched. The CDR3 loop is CATSRDRGPYEQFF. DNA of the CDR3: TGTGCCACCAGCAGGGACAGGGGGCCGTATGAGCAGTTCTTC.

The gene calls are TRBV28 and TRBJ2-3; 13 nucleotides align to TRBD2. The germline V gene has CDR1 MDHEN and CDR2 SYDVKM. Unmatched junction bases numbered 10, after V lost 4 bases and J lost 0 bases. This CDR3 region has 19 residues. This chain's CDR3 is CASSWGLAGSYSSTDTQYF. CDR3 coding DNA: TGTGCCAGCAGTTGGGGACTAGCGGGGTCCTATTCTAGCACAGATACGCAGTATTTT.

This clonotype occurred a few times. The chain couples TRBV4-3 to TRBJ1-3, with D unclear. Germline CDR1 and CDR2: LGHNA and YSLEER. V was pared by 0 bases and J by 4 bases, with 13 bases between. The CDR3 length is 16 residues. The CDR3 loop is CASSQEGPQRGNTIYF. The CDR3 DNA reads as TGCGCCAGCAGCCAAGAAGGCCCACAACGGGGAAACACCATATATTTT.

The chain joins TRBV2 to TRBJ2-6; 11 nucleotides line up with TRBD1. Germline-derived CDR1 and CDR2 are SNHLY and FYNNEI. This CDR3 is built from 19 residues. Trimming took 11 bases from V and 0 from J; bases not matched to a gene: 15. CDR3 sequence (DNA): TGTGCCCGCTGTTCTCGACCCGGGACAGGGGGCTCTGGGGCCAACGTCCTGACTTTC. Amino acids: CARCSRPGTGGSGANVLTF.

This clonotype was seen more than once but under ten times. The chain combines TRBV9 with TRBJ2-7, with D perhaps matching TRBD1 (6 bases). Germline CDR1 reads SGDLS; CDR2 reads YYNGEE. V lost 4 bases and J lost 0, with 23 bases in between. This CDR3 is 18 amino acids long. The CDR3 sequence is CASSPYPGTKPSSYEQYF. Written as DNA, the CDR3 is TGTGCCAGCAGCCCCTACCCCGGGACAAAACCCAGCTCCTACGAGCAGTACTTC.

The chain employs TRBV5-1 and TRBJ2-2; 10 bases are a match to TRBD1. V gave up 4 bases and J gave up 6 bases; unmatched junction bases: 12. The CDR3 length is 17 residues. CDR1 is SGHRS, CDR2 YFSETQ, per germline. The CDR3 sequence is CASSLDRTGGIPGELFF. The DNA of the CDR3 is TGCGCCAGCAGCCTGGATCGGACAGGGGGAATACCCGGGGAGCTGTTTTTT.

This clonotype occurred many times. The chain combines TRBV2 with TRBJ2-7; D is perhaps TRBD2 (5 bases). Germline V gene data show CDR1 as SNHLY and CDR2 as FYNNEI. The CDR3 runs to 12 residues. The V and J ends lost 6 bases and 4 bases respectively, with 10 bases between them. The CDR3 loop reads CASSRTQYEQYF. The CDR3 DNA reads TGTGCCAGCAGCCGGACTCAGTACGAGCAGTACTTC.

This clonotype has only a few counts. V and J are TRBV20-1 and TRBJ1-6, with D maybe TRBD1 (5 bases). There are 13 residues in the CDR3. CDR1 is DFQATT and CDR2 is SNEGSKA in the germline V gene (reference sequence). V gave up 3 bases and J gave up 11 bases, with 14 bases separating them. CDR3: CSARSVVGAPLHF. CDR3 nucleotide sequence: TGCAGTGCTAGGAGCGTAGTGGGGGCACCCCTCCACTTT.

This clonotype was seen a few times. The rearrangement uses TRBV14 and TRBJ1-6; perhaps TRBD1 as D (5 bases). The CDR3 has 17 amino acids. V gave up 5 bases and J gave up 9 bases, with 23 bases separating them. The germline CDR1 and CDR2 sequences are SGHDN and FVKESK. The DNA for the CDR3 is TGTGCCAGCAGCTCCTTCGAGGATGGGGGTTTAGTTTCACCCCTCCACTTT. Translating gives CASSSFEDGGLVSPLHF. The full variable domain, its missing parts supplied by reference TRBV14 and TRBJ1-6, is EAGVTQFPSHSVIEKGQTVTLRCDPISGHDNLYWYRRVMGKEIKFLLHFVKESKQDESGMPNNRFLAERTGGTYSTLKVQPAELEDSGVYFCASSSFEDGGLVSPLHFGNGTRLTVT.

The table lists this clonotype with many counts. The rearrangement joins TRBV4-3 to TRBJ1-5; D not certain. This CDR3 spans 14 amino acids. Trimming stripped 0 bases from V and 2 bases from J, with 5 bases between. The germline V gene has CDR1 LGHNA and CDR2 YSLEER. Here the CDR3 reads CASSQDFRNQPQHF. For the CDR3, the DNA is TGCGCCAGCAGCCAAGATTTCCGCAATCAGCCCCAGCATTTT.

This sequence joins TRBV3-1 and TRBJ1-6, with D possibly matching TRBD1 (6 bases). CDR1 is LGHDT and CDR2 is YNNKEL in the germline V gene (reference sequence). The CDR3 loop spans 14 amino acids. With 3 bases removed from V and 14 bases from J, the gap between germline ends came to 17 bases. DNA for the CDR3: TGTGCCAGCAGCCAGAATCTCAGGGGCGAGGCCCTCCACTTT. This encodes CASSQNLRGEALHF.

This clonotype was observed a handful of times. V is TRBV29-1 and J is TRBJ1-1, with D hard to call. Germline assignment: CDR1 SQVTM and CDR2 ANQGSEA. The CDR3 has 12 amino acids. V was cut by 4 bases and J by 5 bases, with 11 bases left in between. CDR3 nucleotide sequence: TGCAGCGTTGCTATAGGGTCTACTGAAGCTTTCTTT. This gives the protein CSVAIGSTEAFF.

This clonotype was seen only a few times. The chain links TRBV14 to TRBJ2-1, with TRBD2 matching over 8 bases. Per germline, CDR1 SGHDN and CDR2 FVKESK. J gave up 7 bases and V 1 base, and 3 bases lay outside the gene matches. CDR3 length equals 14 residues. The CDR3 is CASSQAGGPNEQFF. The CDR3, as DNA: TGTGCCAGCAGCCAAGCGGGGGGGCCTAATGAGCAGTTCTTC.

Only a few counts were recorded for this clonotype. The rearrangement joins TRBV10-3 to TRBJ2-7; D may correspond to TRBD1 or TRBD2 (5 bases each). V dropped 7 bases and J dropped 0 bases, with 7 bases sitting between them. CDR1 and CDR2 from the germline V gene are ENHRY and SYGVKD. The CDR3 extends over 12 amino acids. In DNA form, the CDR3 reads TGTGCCATCATGGGACGCTCCTACGAGCAGTACTTC. Its protein product is CAIMGRSYEQYF.

This clonotype has more than one count but fewer than ten. The V and J genes are TRBV7-2 and TRBJ1-2, with TRBD1 identical over 7 bases. This CDR3 is 16 amino acids long. V gave up 5 bases and J gave up 4 bases; unmatched junction bases: 13. The germline V gene has CDR1 SGHTA and CDR2 FQGNSA. The CDR3 is CASSADTGQLAYGYTF. Here the CDR3 DNA reads TGTGCCAGCAGCGCAGATACGGGACAGCTGGCCTATGGCTACACCTTC.

The V and J genes are TRBV29-1 and TRBJ2-1; D perhaps matches TRBD2 (6 bases). The germline V and J ends were trimmed by 0 bases and 8 bases, with 14 bases remaining between them. CDR3 length: 14 amino acids. Germline CDR1 SQVTM, CDR2 ANQGSEA. The CDR3 spells CSVEEAGLGDEQFF. CDR3 bases: TGCAGCGTTGAAGAAGCGGGCTTGGGGGATGAGCAGTTCTTC.

This clonotype has more than one count but fewer than ten. This chain connects TRBV10-3 to TRBJ1-6; D is undetermined. The CDR3 runs 14 residues. CDR1 is ENHRY and CDR2 is SYGVKD in the germline V gene. V was shortened by 3 bases and J by 10 bases, with 13 bases between the two germline ends. CDR3 loop: CAISETGWESPLHF. The CDR3 nucleotides read TGTGCCATCAGTGAAACGGGGTGGGAATCACCCCTCCACTTT.

The chain has TRBV15 and TRBJ2-2; 11 bases match TRBD1. The CDR3 runs 16 residues. The germline gives CDR1 LNHNV, CDR2 YYDKDF (reference sequence). Trimming at V came to 1 base and at J to 6 bases, leaving 4 bases not matched to a gene. The CDR3 region has the DNA TGTGCCACCAGCAGAGGAGGGACAGGGGGGGCCGGGGAGCTGTTTTTT. This translates into CATSRGGTGGAGELFF.

This clonotype occurred a few times. The chain combines TRBV10-3 with TRBJ2-1; D unclear. V lost 3 bases and J 8 bases, leaving 8 bases between the germline ends. Looked up from germline, CDR1 is ENHRY and CDR2 is SYGVKD. The CDR3 loop spans 12 amino acids. CDR3 sequence reads: CAISDSFDEQFF. In DNA, the CDR3 is TGTGCCATCAGTGATAGTTTCGATGAGCAGTTCTTC.

The V and J genes are TRBV11-2 and TRBJ2-1; D remains unclear. Trimming left V 4 bases short and J 6 bases short, with 10 bases between. Germline CDR1 and CDR2: SGHAT and FQNNGV. The CDR3 has 13 residues. For the CDR3, the DNA is TGTGCCAGCAGCTGGTCGTTGGGCAATGAGCAGTTCTTC. This codes for CASSWSLGNEQFF.